These 23 T cell receptor beta chains were sequenced from one sample in a study of shared clonotypes between healthy human individuals. Sequencing used immunoSEQ multiplex PCR; TCRdb keeps in-frame clones, though not all of them. The table lists some 550,000 clones, more than 95% of them singletons. Material: naive CD4+ T cells sorted from blood. Regarding subset: CD45RA+ positively selected. Receptor source: a woman in her thirties in good health.

This sequence joins TRBV2 and TRBJ2-7; D is ambiguous. The V gene's germline CDR1 is SNHLY and CDR2 FYNNEI. The CDR3 sequence is 17 residues long. The V and J ends lost 0 bases and 3 bases respectively, with 18 bases between them. The CDR3 sequence: CASSEAPNRSDNYEQYF. The DNA of the CDR3 is TGTGCCAGCAGTGAAGCGCCCAATCGCAGCGACAACTACGAGCAGTACTTC.

The V call is TRBV2, the J call TRBJ1-3; D is perhaps TRBD1 (5 bases). From germline, CDR1 is SNHLY and CDR2 FYNNEI. V gave up 4 bases and J gave up 1 base, with 23 bases separating them. CDR3 length: 19 residues. The CDR3 region has the DNA TGTGCCAGCAGTGCTCCTGGGGGTCGGAGTGACGGGTCTGGAAACACCATATATTTT. Its protein is CASSAPGGRSDGSGNTIYF.

This chain uses TRBV5-5 with TRBJ2-1; D is unclear. From germline, CDR1 is SGHKS and CDR2 YYEKEE (reference sequence). Between the trimmed V and J ends, which lost 4 bases and 0 bases, there was a span of 11 bases. This CDR3 spans 15 amino acids. CDR3 coding DNA: TGTGCCAGCAGCGTAGGTCCGAGCTCCTACAATGAGCAGTTCTTC. It yields the protein CASSVGPSSYNEQFF.

The genes are TRBV27 and TRBJ2-4; unclear D gene. V was shortened by 5 bases and J by 1 base, with 12 bases between the two germline ends. The CDR3 covers 15 residues. CDR1 and CDR2 from the germline V gene are MNHEY and SMNVEV (reference sequence). The chain's CDR3 is CASSQLRNAKNIQYF. In DNA form, the CDR3 reads TGTGCCAGCAGTCAACTCCGGAATGCCAAAAACATTCAGTACTTC.

The rearrangement uses TRBV19 and TRBJ2-3; no clear D. The V gene's germline CDR1 is LNHDA and CDR2 SQIVND (reference sequence). The CDR3 totals 14 residues. V was trimmed by 0 bases and J by 4 bases, leaving 8 bases between them. The CDR3 region is CASSIDRRADTQYF. CDR3 coding DNA: TGTGCCAGTAGTATAGATCGTAGGGCAGATACGCAGTATTTT.

V and J are TRBV5-1 and TRBJ1-5, with no clear D. Germline CDR1 is SGHRS and CDR2 is YFSETQ. The V end was cut by 3 bases, the J end by 4 bases, with 8 bases between. The CDR3 runs to 13 residues. In DNA form, the CDR3 reads TGCGCCAGCAGCTCGGGCCCGAATCAGCCCCAGCATTTT. Residues: CASSSGPNQPQHF.

V gene TRBV19 combines with J gene TRBJ2-4, with D maybe TRBD2 (6 bases). The CDR3 has 11 amino acids. CDR1 is LNHDA and CDR2 is SQIVND in the germline V gene (reference sequence). Trimming took 9 bases from V and 16 from J, leaving 19 bases between them. In DNA form, the CDR3 reads TGTGCCAGCCGAGGCGGGGCCTCCCCCTACTTC. This gives the protein CASRGGASPYF. The full variable domain, completed using reference TRBV19 and TRBJ2-4, is DGGITQSPKYLFRKEGQNVTLSCEQNLNHDAMYWYRQDPGQGLRLIYYSQIVNDFQKGDIAEGYSVSREKKESFPLTVTSAQKNPTAFYLCASRGGASPYFGAGTRLSVL.

The rearrangement links TRBV7-2 to TRBJ1-2, with a possible D match to TRBD1 (5 bases). This CDR3 contains 15 residues. Germline V gives CDR1 SGHTA, CDR2 FQGNSA. The germline V and J ends were trimmed by 1 base and 2 bases, with 11 bases remaining between them. The CDR3 DNA is TGTGCCAGCAGCTTAGGGGCGGGACGGAACTATGGCTACACCTTC. It is translated as CASSLGAGRNYGYTF.

The chain combines TRBV6-6 with TRBJ1-1, with 11 bases aligning to TRBD1. Germline trimming cut 4 bases from V and 5 bases from J; bases unmatched to any gene: 3. The CDR3 consists of 14 residues. Germline V lookup: CDR1 MNHNY, CDR2 SVGAGI (reference sequence). The CDR3 nucleotides are TGTGCCAGCAGTTCCGGGACAGGGGGGACTGAAGCTTTCTTT. Amino acids: CASSSGTGGTEAFF.

The chain joins TRBV2 to TRBJ2-1; maybe TRBD2 (6 bases). Germline V gene lookup returns CDR1 SNHLY and CDR2 FYNNEI. V gave up 4 bases and J gave up 7 bases, with 11 bases separating them. This CDR3 region has 13 residues. The CDR3 DNA sequence: TGTGCCAGCAGTGTAAACCGGGGGAATGAGCAGTTCTTC. It encodes CASSVNRGNEQFF.

This CDR3 reads CASSQDPGPPFSGTEAFF. CDR3 DNA sequence: TGCGCCAGCAGCCAAGATCCGGGACCCCCCTTTTCGGGGACTGAAGCTTTCTTT. The chain is built from TRBV4-1 and TRBJ1-1; D may be TRBD1 (5 bases). V shed 0 bases and J shed 5 bases, with 22 bases lying between them. Germline lookup yields CDR1 MGHRA and CDR2 YSYEKL. The CDR3 runs 18 residues.

This sequence joins TRBV6-6 and TRBJ2-2; D unresolved. This CDR3 has 11 amino acids. The V gene's germline CDR1 is MNHNY and CDR2 SVGAGI (reference sequence). Trimming took 6 bases from V and 6 from J, leaving 5 bases between them. CDR3 amino acids: CASRVSGELFF. The CDR3 bases are TGTGCCAGCAGGGTCTCCGGGGAGCTGTTTTTT.

The CDR3 sequence is CASSSGGQGIYEQYF. The CDR3 coding sequence is TGTGCCAGCAGCTCGGGGGGACAGGGGATCTACGAGCAGTACTTC. The chain links TRBV5-5 to TRBJ2-7, with 10 bases aligning to TRBD1. With 3 bases clipped from V and 3 bases from J, the junction kept 6 bases outside the gene matches. The CDR3 is 15 residues long. Germline V gene data show CDR1 as SGHKS and CDR2 as YYEKEE (reference sequence). The full variable domain, completed using reference TRBV5-5 and TRBJ2-7, is DAGVTQSPTHLIKTRGQQVTLRCSPISGHKSVSWYQQVLGQGPQFIFQYYEKEERGRGNFPDRFSARQFPNYSSELNVNALLLGDSALYLCASSSGGQGIYEQYFGPGTRLTVT.

The V and J genes are TRBV5-1 and TRBJ1-3; unclear D gene. Germline lookup yields CDR1 SGHRS and CDR2 YFSETQ. The CDR3 has 14 residues. Trimming took 2 bases from V and 3 from J, leaving 9 bases between them. The CDR3 region is CASSFATDGNTIYF. The DNA for the CDR3 is TGCGCCAGCAGCTTTGCGACGGATGGAAACACCATATATTTT.

This clone was recorded only once. The chain recombines TRBV6-5 with TRBJ2-7, with D perhaps TRBD1 (6 bases). V shed 9 bases and J shed 3 bases, with 12 bases lying between them. The CDR3 consists of 12 residues. CDR1 is MNHEY, CDR2 SVGAGI, per germline. This chain's CDR3 is CARGQRNYEQYF. CDR3 DNA sequence: TGTGCCAGAGGACAGCGGAACTACGAGCAGTACTTC.

The CDR3 DNA reads TGTGCCAGCAGGGGGACGGCTGCAACTAATGAAAAACTGTTTTTT. Translating gives CASRGTAATNEKLFF. The chain is built from TRBV6-1 and TRBJ1-4; D may be TRBD1 (5 bases). Germline lookup yields CDR1 MNHNS and CDR2 SASEGT. The V end was cut by 6 bases, the J end by 0 bases, with 11 bases between. The CDR3 runs 15 residues.

Comments on this clone: One end of the junction fails to match germline, which may point to a read error. CDR3 sequence (DNA): TGTGCCACCAGTTTCCAGTACTTGAACACTGAAGCTTTCTTT. It translates to CATSFQYLNTEAFF. The rearrangement uses TRBV28 and TRBJ1-1; D gene uncertain. The CDR3 is 14 residues long. CDR1 MDHEN and CDR2 SYDVKM come from the germline V gene.

V is TRBV5-4 and J is TRBJ2-5, with D perhaps TRBD2 (6 bases). This CDR3 region has 16 residues. V gave up 4 bases and J gave up 3 bases, with 19 bases separating them. Germline CDR1 and CDR2: SGHNT and YYREEE (reference sequence). CDR3 region: CASSGSEVGGKETQYF. The CDR3 nucleotides read TGTGCCAGCAGCGGCTCCGAGGTGGGAGGAAAAGAGACCCAGTACTTC. The whole variable domain, remainder taken from reference TRBV5-4 and TRBJ2-5, is ETGVTQSPTHLIKTRGQQVTLRCSSQSGHNTVSWYQQALGQGPQFIFQYYREEENGRGNFPPRFSGLQFPNYSSELNVNALELDDSALYLCASSGSEVGGKETQYFGPGTRLLVL.

V gene TRBV27 combines with J gene TRBJ1-1; D is ambiguous. CDR1 is MNHEY and CDR2 is SMNVEV in the germline V gene (reference sequence). The CDR3 is made up of 14 amino acids. V lost 5 bases and J lost 2, with 12 bases in between. The CDR3: CASSLNRVNTEAFF. Here the CDR3 DNA reads TGTGCCAGCAGTCTCAACAGAGTAAACACTGAAGCTTTCTTT.

This clone was picked up one time. The chain recombines TRBV5-1 with TRBJ1-2; D gene unclear. V lost 4 bases, J lost 7 bases, and 26 bases lay in between. The CDR3 length is 17 residues. Germline V gene lookup returns CDR1 SGHRS and CDR2 YFSETQ. Written as DNA, the CDR3 is TGCGCCAGCAGCCCTATTCCACGATCCCGGGCTGAAGCTGGCTACACCTTC. Translated, it gives CASSPIPRSRAEAGYTF. Full variable domain (outside the CDR3, taken from reference TRBV5-1 and TRBJ1-2): KAGVTQTPRYLIKTRGQQVTLSCSPISGHRSVSWYQQTPGQGLQFLFEYFSETQRNKGNFPGRFSGRQFSNSRSEMNVSTLELGDSALYLCASSPIPRSRAEAGYTFGSGTRLTVV.

The chain uses TRBV27 and TRBJ1-3, with D unclear. The CDR3 is made up of 14 amino acids. Trimming pared 3 bases from V and 4 bases from J, leaving 10 bases between. Germline V gene data show CDR1 as MNHEY and CDR2 as SMNVEV (reference sequence). The CDR3 coding sequence is TGTGCCAGCAGTTTGAATGCCCGAGGAAACACCATATATTTT. Translated, it gives CASSLNARGNTIYF.

About this clone itself: Other DNA sequences from this sample encode an identical CDR3 as well. This chain links TRBV25-1 with TRBJ2-3; D remains ambiguous. The CDR3 is 12 residues long. V was clipped by 3 bases and J by 3 bases, with 4 bases between them. The V gene's germline CDR1 is MGHDK and CDR2 SYGVNS. CDR3 residues: CASSDSTDTQYF. The CDR3 DNA follows: TGTGCCAGCAGTGATTCTACAGATACGCAGTATTTT.

The CDR3 nucleotides are TGTGCCAGCAGTGCTCCGGGACAGGGGATAGCTTATAGCAATCAGCCCCAGCATTTT. It yields the protein CASSAPGQGIAYSNQPQHF. V and J are TRBV28 and TRBJ1-5; 10 positions agree with TRBD1. The V gene's germline CDR1 is MDHEN and CDR2 SYDVKM. V shed 5 bases, J shed 0 bases, and the junction held 13 bases outside the gene matches. The CDR3 has 19 residues.